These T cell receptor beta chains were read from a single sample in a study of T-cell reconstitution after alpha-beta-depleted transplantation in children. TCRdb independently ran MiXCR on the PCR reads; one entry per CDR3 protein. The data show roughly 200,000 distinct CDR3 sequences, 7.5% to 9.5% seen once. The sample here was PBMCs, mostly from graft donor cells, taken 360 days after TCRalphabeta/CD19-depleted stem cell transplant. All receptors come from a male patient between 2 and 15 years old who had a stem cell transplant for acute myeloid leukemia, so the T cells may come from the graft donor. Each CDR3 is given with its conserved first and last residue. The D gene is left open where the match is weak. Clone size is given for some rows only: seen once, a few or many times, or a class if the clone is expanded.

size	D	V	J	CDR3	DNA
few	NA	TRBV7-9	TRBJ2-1	CASSSSPGIPYNEQFF	TGTGCCAGCAGCTCCTCTCCAGGGATCCCCTACAATGAGCAGTTCTTC
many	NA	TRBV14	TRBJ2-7	CASSQNVQGQYF	TGTGCCAGCAGCCAAAACGTACAGGGACAGTACTTC
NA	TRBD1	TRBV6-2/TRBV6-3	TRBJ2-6	CASSYLPGQGIWSGANVLTF	TGTGCCAGCAGTTACTTGCCGGGACAGGGAATTTGGAGTGGGGCCAACGTCCTGACTTTC
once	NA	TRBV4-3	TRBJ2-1	CASGSSDEQFF	TGCGCCAGCGGGAGTTCTGATGAGCAGTTCTTC
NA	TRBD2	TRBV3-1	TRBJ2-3	CASCSGTSGGAADTQYF	TGTGCCAGCTGCTCCGGGACTAGCGGGGGGGCAGCAGATACGCAGTATTTT
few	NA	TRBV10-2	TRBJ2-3	CASSERRLGPDTQYF	TGCGCCAGCAGTGAGCGCAGGCTAGGCCCAGATACGCAGTATTTT
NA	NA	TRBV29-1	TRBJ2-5	CSGEGGDETQYF	TGCAGCGGTGAGGGGGGAGACGAGACCCAGTACTTC
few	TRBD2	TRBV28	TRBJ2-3	CASSLKLGQLAGGPSTDTQYF	TGTGCCAGCAGTTTGAAACTAGGACAGCTAGCGGGAGGGCCTTCCACAGATACGCAGTATTTT
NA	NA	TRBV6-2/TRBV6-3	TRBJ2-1	CASSYPYNEQFF	TGTGCCAGCAGTTACCCCTACAATGAGCAGTTCTTC
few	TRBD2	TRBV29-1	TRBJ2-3	CSVASGRQADTQYF	TGCAGCGTTGCTAGCGGGAGACAGGCAGATACGCAGTATTTT
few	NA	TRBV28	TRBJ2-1	CASSSRAGMGRDEQFF	TGTGCCAGCAGTTCCCGCGCGGGAATGGGCAGGGATGAGCAGTTCTTC
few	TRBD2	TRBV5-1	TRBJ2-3	CASSLAGGVAGERWGTQYF	TGCGCCAGCAGCTTGGCCGGTGGGGTAGCGGGAGAGAGATGGGGGACGCAGTATTTT
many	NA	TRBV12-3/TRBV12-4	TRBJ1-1	CASSWLRVGAEAFF	TGTGCCAGCAGTTGGTTGAGGGTTGGGGCTGAAGCTTTCTTT
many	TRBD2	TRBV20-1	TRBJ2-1	CSAKIAGLRNEQFF	TGCAGTGCTAAGATAGCGGGATTGAGGAATGAGCAGTTCTTC
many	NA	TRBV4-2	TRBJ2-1	CASSPSRDLGEQFF	TGTGCCAGCAGCCCGTCTAGGGATCTAGGGGAGCAGTTCTTC
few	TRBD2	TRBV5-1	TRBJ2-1	CASSLVGTSHNEQFF	TGCGCCAGCAGCTTGGTCGGGACTAGCCACAATGAGCAGTTCTTC
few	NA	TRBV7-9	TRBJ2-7	CASSAATYEQYF	TGTGCCAGCAGCGCGGCCACTTACGAGCAGTACTTC
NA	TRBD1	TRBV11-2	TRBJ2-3	CASSLGAGGVSRGDTQYF	TGTGCCAGCAGCTTAGGTGCAGGGGGAGTGTCTAGGGGAGATACGCAGTATTTT
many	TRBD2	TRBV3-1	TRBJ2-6	CASSQVMGRAGSGANVLTF	TGTGCCAGCAGCCAAGTGATGGGCCGAGCGGGGTCTGGGGCCAACGTCCTGACTTTC
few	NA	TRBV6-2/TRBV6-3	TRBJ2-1	CASFTSYNEQFF	TGTGCCAGCTTCACCTCCTACAATGAGCAGTTCTTC
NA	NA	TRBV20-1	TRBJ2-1	CSARDWAGTLSYNEQFF	TGCAGTGCTAGAGATTGGGCGGGAACGCTCTCCTACAATGAGCAGTTCTTC
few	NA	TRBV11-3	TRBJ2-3	CASSSGSDTQYF	TGTGCCAGCAGCTCCGGATCAGATACGCAGTATTTT
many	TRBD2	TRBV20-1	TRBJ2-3	CSARAPGGAVTQYF	TGCAGTGCTAGAGCACCCGGGGGGGCAGTTACGCAGTATTTT
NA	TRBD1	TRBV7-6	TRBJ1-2	CASSHTGAGYTF	TGTGCCAGCAGCCACACAGGGGCCGGCTACACCTTC
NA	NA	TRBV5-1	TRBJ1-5	CASSSQEYSNQPQHF	TGCGCCAGCAGCTCACAGGAATATAGCAATCAGCCCCAGCATTTT
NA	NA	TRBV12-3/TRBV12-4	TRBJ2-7	CASRRGLTYEQYF	TGTGCCAGTAGACGAGGATTGACCTACGAGCAGTACTTC
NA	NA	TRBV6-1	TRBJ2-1	CASEWTGEYNEQFF	TGTGCCAGCGAGTGGACGGGAGAGTACAATGAGCAGTTCTTC
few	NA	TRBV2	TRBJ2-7	CASSELKDPLRATYF	TGTGCCAGCAGTGAACTAAAGGATCCACTACGAGCAACTTACTTC
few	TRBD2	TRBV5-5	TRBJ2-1	CASSLVSGRSNEQFF	TGTGCCAGCAGCTTGGTTAGCGGGAGAAGCAATGAGCAGTTCTTC
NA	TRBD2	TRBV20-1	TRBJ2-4	CSAEPLAGGNIQYF	TGCAGTGCTGAGCCCTTAGCGGGAGGGAACATTCAGTACTTC
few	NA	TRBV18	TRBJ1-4	CASSLNTGRDEKLFF	TGTGCCAGCTCACTAAACACGGGGCGAGACGAAAAACTGTTTTTT
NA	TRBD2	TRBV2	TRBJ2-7	CASYPGLAGATTYEQYF	TGTGCCAGCTACCCGGGACTAGCGGGTGCCACAACCTACGAGCAGTACTTC
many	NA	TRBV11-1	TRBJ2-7	CASRMDGSYEQYF	TGTGCCAGCAGAATGGACGGATCCTACGAGCAGTACTTC
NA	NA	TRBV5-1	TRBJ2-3	CASSLAGEQDTQYF	TGCGCCAGCAGCTTGGCCGGGGAGCAAGATACGCAGTATTTT
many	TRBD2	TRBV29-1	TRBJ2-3	CSVEKSGELPPTDTQYF	TGCAGCGTTGAAAAAAGCGGGGAGCTACCACCCACAGATACGCAGTATTTT
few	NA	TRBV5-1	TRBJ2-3	CASSLLAFSGRSTDTQYF	TGCGCCAGCAGCTTATTGGCGTTCTCCGGGAGATCGACAGATACGCAGTATTTT
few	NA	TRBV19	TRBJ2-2	CASSIDWSQRLFF	TGTGCCAGTAGTATAGATTGGTCCCAAAGGCTGTTTTTT
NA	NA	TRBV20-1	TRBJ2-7	CSASQGGISSYEQYF	TGCAGTGCTAGTCAAGGCGGGATAAGCTCCTACGAGCAGTACTTC
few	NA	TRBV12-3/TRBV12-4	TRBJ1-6	CASSLILWPSPYNSPLHF	TGTGCCAGCAGTTTGATTCTATGGCCGTCACCCTATAATTCACCCCTCCACTTT
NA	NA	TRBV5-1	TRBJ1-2	CASSLGPWGPNYGYTF	TGCGCCAGCAGCTTGGGCCCCTGGGGGCCTAACTATGGCTACACCTTC
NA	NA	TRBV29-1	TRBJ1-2	CSVGGGLYGYTF	TGCAGCGTTGGCGGGGGCCTCTATGGCTACACCTTC
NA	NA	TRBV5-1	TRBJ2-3	CASSHLGDQGSSATGTDTQYF	TGCGCCAGCAGCCACTTGGGGGACCAGGGGTCTAGCGCGACGGGAACAGATACGCAGTATTTT
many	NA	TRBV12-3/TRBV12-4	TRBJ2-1	CASSLADGGASYNEQFF	TGTGCCAGCAGTTTAGCTGACGGGGGCGCTTCCTACAATGAGCAGTTCTTC
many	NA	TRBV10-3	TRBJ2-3	CAISERPTEDTQYF	TGTGCCATCAGTGAGCGGCCCACCGAAGATACGCAGTATTTT
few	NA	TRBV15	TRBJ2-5	CATSRVLGLQETQYF	TGTGCCACCAGCAGAGTTCTGGGGCTGCAGGAGACCCAGTACTTC
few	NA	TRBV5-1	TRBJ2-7	CASSLGGLLQFPYEQYF	TGCGCCAGCAGCTTGGGGGGGTTGCTTCAATTCCCCTACGAGCAGTACTTC
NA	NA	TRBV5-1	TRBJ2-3	CASEAGPSTDTQYF	TGCGCCAGCGAAGCCGGTCCTAGCACAGATACGCAGTATTTT
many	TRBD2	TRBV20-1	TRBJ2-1	CSARLAGGVNEQFF	TGCAGTGCTAGACTAGCGGGAGGGGTCAATGAGCAGTTCTTC
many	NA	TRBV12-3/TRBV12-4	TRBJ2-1	CASSSPSAGWGYNEQFF	TGTGCCAGCAGTTCCCCGTCGGCAGGATGGGGATACAATGAGCAGTTCTTC
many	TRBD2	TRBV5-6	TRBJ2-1	CASSFPPRTSGYNEQFF	TGTGCCAGCAGCTTCCCGCCGCGGACTAGCGGATACAATGAGCAGTTCTTC
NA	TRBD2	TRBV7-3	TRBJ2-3	CASSSHVAGGPDTQYF	TGTGCCAGCAGCTCACATGTAGCGGGGGGGCCAGATACGCAGTATTTT
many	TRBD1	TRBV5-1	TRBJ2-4	CASSPRDRVVIQYF	TGCGCCAGCAGCCCAAGGGACAGGGTGGTCATTCAGTACTTC